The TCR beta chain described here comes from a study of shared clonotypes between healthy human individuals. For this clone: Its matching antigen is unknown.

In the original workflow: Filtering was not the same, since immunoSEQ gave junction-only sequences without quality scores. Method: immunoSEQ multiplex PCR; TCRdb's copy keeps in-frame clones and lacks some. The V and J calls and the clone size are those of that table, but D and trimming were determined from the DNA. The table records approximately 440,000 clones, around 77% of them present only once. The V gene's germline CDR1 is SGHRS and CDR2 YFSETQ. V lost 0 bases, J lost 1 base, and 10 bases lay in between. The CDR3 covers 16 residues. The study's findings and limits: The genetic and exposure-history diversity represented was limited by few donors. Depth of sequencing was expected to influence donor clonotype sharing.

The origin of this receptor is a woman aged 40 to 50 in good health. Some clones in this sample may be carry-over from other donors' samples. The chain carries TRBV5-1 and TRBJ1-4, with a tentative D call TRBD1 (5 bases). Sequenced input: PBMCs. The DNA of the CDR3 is TGCGCCAGCAGCTTGGAGCGTGGGGGAACTAATGAAAAACTGTTTTTT. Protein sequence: CASSLERGGTNEKLFF.